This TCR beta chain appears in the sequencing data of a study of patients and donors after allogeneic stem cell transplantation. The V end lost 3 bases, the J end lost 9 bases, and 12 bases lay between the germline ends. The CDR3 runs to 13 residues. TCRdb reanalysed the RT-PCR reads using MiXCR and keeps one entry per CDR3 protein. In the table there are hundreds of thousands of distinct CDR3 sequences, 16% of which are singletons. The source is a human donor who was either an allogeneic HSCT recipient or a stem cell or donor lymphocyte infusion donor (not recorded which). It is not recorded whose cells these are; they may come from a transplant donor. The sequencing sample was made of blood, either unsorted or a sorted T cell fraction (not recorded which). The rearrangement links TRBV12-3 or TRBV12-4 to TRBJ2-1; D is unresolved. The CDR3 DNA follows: TGTGCCAGCAGTTTCCCCCCGATTCGTGAGCAGTTCTTC. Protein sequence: CASSFPPIREQFF.